This T cell receptor (beta chain) stems from a study of cytomegalovirus exposure and HLA in healthy donors. Study context: Out of roughly 170 million T cells, an earlier analysis found more than 95 million unique TCR beta sequences in total. Notes on the study in general: The only immune exposure information that was available was CMV serostatus. Because they were indistinguishable, some V segments, including TRBV6-2 and TRBV6-3, were excluded.

CDR3 size: 12 residues. The germline V gene encodes CDR1 MNHEY and CDR2 SMNVEV (reference sequence). The V gene lost 6 bases and the J gene lost 4 bases, with 7 bases spanning the gap. This PCR relied on a set of 60 Vbeta primers and 13 Jbeta primers. Method: immunoSEQ multiplex PCR; TCRdb's copy keeps in-frame clones and lacks some. Of around 200,000 clones in the sample, 70% were seen once. Worth noting for this clone: Its antigen is as yet unknown.

The sample consisted of PBMCs. The chain uses TRBV27 and TRBJ1-5; maybe TRBD1 (5 bases). The sequence was obtained from a middle-aged man in good health and CMV-seropositive. In nucleotides, the CDR3 is TGTGCCAGCAGACGACAGAATCAGCCCCAGCATTTT. Residues: CASRRQNQPQHF.